This T cell receptor (beta chain) was obtained from a study of T cell responses to AZD1222 COVID-19 vaccine. TCRdb's copy holds only in-frame clones and misses some; the assay was immunoSEQ multiplex PCR. The data hold approximately 100,000 clones, with 85% to 90% observed a single time. This clone has a single count. Trimming took 5 bases from V and 6 from J; bases not matched to a gene: 6. The CDR3 is made up of 13 amino acids. Per the germline V gene, CDR1 is SGHTA and CDR2 is FQGTGA. This material consisted of peripheral blood, taken on day 0 of AZD1222 vaccination. The receptor's source is an adult in good health. This sequence joins TRBV7-3 and TRBJ2-7; 8 bases align to TRBD1. The CDR3 DNA sequence: TGTGCCAGCAGCCTGATCACAGGGGGCGAGCAGTACTTC. Translated, it gives CASSLITGGEQYF.